This is a list of T cell receptor beta chains from one sample in a study of cytomegalovirus exposure and HLA in healthy donors. The method was immunoSEQ multiplex PCR; TCRdb's version includes in-frame clones alone and lacks a portion of them. The repertoire consists of hundreds of thousands of clones, with roughly 84% occurring once and the leading ten covering 12%. Sequences were obtained from PBMCs. The source is a man aged 18 to 30 in good health and CMV-seropositive. Each CDR3 is given with its conserved first and last residue. D genes are given only for firm matches. Clone size appears in some rows only: once, few, many, or a class for an expanded clone.

abundance	v_gene	d_gene	j_gene	len	CDR3nt	CDR3aa
-	TRBV28	-	TRBJ2-7	12	TGTGCCAGCCATTCTCGAGCGGAAGAGCAGTACTTC	CASHSRAEEQYF
-	TRBV5-6	-	TRBJ2-1	16	TGTGCCAGCAGCTTTGGTGAGGGAGCGGGTTACAATGAGCAGTTCTTC	CASSFGEGAGYNEQFF
-	TRBV10-2	-	TRBJ1-1	13	TGCGCCAGCACCCCAGTCAGTCGAACTGAAGCTTTCTTT	CASTPVSRTEAFF
-	TRBV27	TRBD2	TRBJ2-2	16	TGTGCCAGCAGTTACGGACTAGCGGGAGGGACCGGGGAGCTGTTTTTT	CASSYGLAGGTGELFF
once	TRBV28	TRBD2	TRBJ2-1	17	TGTGCCAGCAGTTCACTCCTAGCGGTGAGCTCCTACAATGAGCAGTTCTTC	CASSSLLAVSSYNEQFF
-	TRBV19	-	TRBJ1-5	15	TGTGCCAGTAGTATCTTTTCAGAAAGCAATCAGCCCCAGCATTTT	CASSIFSESNQPQHF
-	TRBV6-1	-	TRBJ1-1	13	TGTGCCAGCAGTGTGAGGCAGGGGATTGAAGCTTTCTTT	CASSVRQGIEAFF
-	TRBV10-3	TRBD2	TRBJ2-7	11	TGTGCCATCTCCGGGGGGTACGAGCAGTACTTC	CAISGGYEQYF
-	TRBV29-1	TRBD1	TRBJ1-5	13	TGCAGCGCCGCGACAGGGTCGGGGCAGCCCCAGCATTTT	CSAATGSGQPQHF
-	TRBV19	TRBD2	TRBJ2-3	18	TGTGCCAGTAGTCTAGATCACTCTTTGATCCGGGAGGAGGATACGCAGTATTTT	CASSLDHSLIREEDTQYF
-	TRBV4-3	TRBD1	TRBJ2-1	16	TGCGCCAGCAGCCAAGTCGTCACAGGGGGCTACAATGAGCAGTTCTTC	CASSQVVTGGYNEQFF
-	TRBV9	TRBD1	TRBJ2-7	15	TGTGCCAGCAGCGTAGCTATAGGACAGGGGTACGAGCAGTACTTC	CASSVAIGQGYEQYF
-	TRBV6-5	TRBD1	TRBJ1-1	15	TGTGCCAGCAGTTGGGACAGCAGAATGAACACTGAAGCTTTCTTT	CASSWDSRMNTEAFF
-	TRBV7-6	-	TRBJ2-7	12	TGTGCCAGCAGCTTATACGGGTACGAGCAGTACTTC	CASSLYGYEQYF
-	TRBV10-1	-	TRBJ2-1	13	TGCGCCAGCAGTGCGGGAGCGGACAATGAGCAGTTCTTC	CASSAGADNEQFF
-	TRBV27	TRBD1	TRBJ2-7	14	TGTGCCAGCAGTTGGACAGGGGGGACCTACGAGCAGTACTTC	CASSWTGGTYEQYF
-	TRBV2	TRBD1	TRBJ2-7	13	TGTGCCAGCCAGACAGGGGGGGACTACGAGCAGTACTTC	CASQTGGDYEQYF
-	TRBV29-1	TRBD1	TRBJ2-7	13	TGCAGCGTTGAAGGGGACAGCAACTACGAGCAGTACTTC	CSVEGDSNYEQYF
-	TRBV30	-	TRBJ1-5	15	TGTGCCTGGGCCCCATCCGGGACAATTAATCAGCCCCAGCATTTT	CAWAPSGTINQPQHF
-	TRBV5-6	-	TRBJ2-1	14	TGTGCCAGCAGTCGGACTCACGGCTTCGATGAGCAGTTCTTC	CASSRTHGFDEQFF
medium-sized	TRBV2	-	TRBJ1-1	11	TGTGCCAGCAGTTTCGCGGGAGAAGCTTTCTTT	CASSFAGEAFF
-	TRBV30	-	TRBJ1-1	12	TGTGCCTGGAACCTCGGGAACACTGAAGCTTTCTTT	CAWNLGNTEAFF
-	TRBV27	TRBD1	TRBJ1-1	16	TGTGCCAGCAGTTTAAATAGTAGACAGGGGAACACTGAAGCTTTCTTT	CASSLNSRQGNTEAFF
once	TRBV6-1	-	TRBJ2-7	12	TGTGCCAGCAGTTCACAGACCTACGAGCAGTACTTC	CASSSQTYEQYF
-	TRBV5-1	TRBD1	TRBJ1-2	14	TGCGCCAGCAGCTTGGTAGGGGACAGGGGTGGCTACACCTTC	CASSLVGDRGGYTF
-	TRBV27	-	TRBJ1-1	15	TGTGCCAGCAGTTCCATCCCCCCACGGAGCACTGAAGCTTTCTTT	CASSSIPPRSTEAFF
-	TRBV28	-	TRBJ1-2	13	TGTGCCAGCAGTCCCCCTTTGGGGGCTGGCTACACCTTC	CASSPPLGAGYTF
-	TRBV7-2	-	TRBJ1-5	14	TGTGCCAGCAGCTCGAGGGGGGGGGATCAGCCCCAGCATTTT	CASSSRGGDQPQHF
-	TRBV2	-	TRBJ2-2	15	TGTGCCAGCAGTGAGTTAGGGGTTGGCACCGGGGAGCTGTTTTTT	CASSELGVGTGELFF
-	TRBV29-1	TRBD2	TRBJ2-3	13	TGCAGCGTTGTGGGACTAGGGATATATACGCAGTATTTT	CSVVGLGIYTQYF
-	TRBV2	TRBD1	TRBJ1-1	14	TGTGCCAGCAGGGCCGCGGGACAGGACACTGAAGCTTTCTTT	CASRAAGQDTEAFF
-	TRBV2	-	TRBJ2-3	13	TGTGCCAGCAACCCTCCTTCCAGAGATACGCAGTATTTT	CASNPPSRDTQYF
once	TRBV7-3	-	TRBJ2-1	13	TGTGCCAGCAGCTACAGACTCTACAATGAGCAGTTCTTC	CASSYRLYNEQFF
-	TRBV27	TRBD1	TRBJ2-3	15	TGTGCCACCGGAACTATACAGGGGTTCACAGATACGCAGTATTTT	CATGTIQGFTDTQYF
-	TRBV25-1	TRBD2	TRBJ2-3	15	TGTGCCAGCAGTGAGACTAGCTCGGGCGCAGATACGCAGTATTTT	CASSETSSGADTQYF
-	TRBV30	TRBD2	TRBJ2-3	15	TGTGCCTGGAGTCGACTAGCGGGAGGTCGCGATACGCAGTATTTT	CAWSRLAGGRDTQYF
few	TRBV6-5	-	TRBJ2-7	16	TGTGCCAGCAGTTACTCATCAGCACTTCGTGCCTACGAGCAGTACTTC	CASSYSSALRAYEQYF
-	TRBV4-1	-	TRBJ2-7	14	TGCGCCAGCAGCCAAGATCCGGGTTCCTACGAGCAGTACTTC	CASSQDPGSYEQYF
-	TRBV7-7	-	TRBJ2-5	14	TGTGCCAGCAGCTTATTCGCCTGGGAAGAGACCCAGTACTTC	CASSLFAWEETQYF
-	TRBV13	TRBD2	TRBJ2-7	14	TGTGCCAGCAGCTTGGGACTAGAATCCTACGAGCAGTACTTC	CASSLGLESYEQYF
-	TRBV4-3	TRBD1	TRBJ2-6	17	TGCGCCAGCAGCCACCGGGACAGTAGCTCTGGGGCCAACGTCCTGACTTTC	CASSHRDSSSGANVLTF
-	TRBV7-2	-	TRBJ1-2	15	TGTGCCAGCAGCCCTTTGCGGGGGACTAGCTATGGCTACACCTTC	CASSPLRGTSYGYTF
few	TRBV5-6	-	TRBJ1-2	14	TGTGCCAGCAGCTTGGCCAGCACTAACTATGGCTACACCTTC	CASSLASTNYGYTF
-	TRBV28	-	TRBJ1-4	16	TGTGCCAGCAGTTTACTCCAGGGACGGACAAATGAAAAACTGTTTTTT	CASSLLQGRTNEKLFF
-	TRBV30	-	TRBJ1-1	10	TGTGCCGGGGGCGACACTGAAGCTTTCTTT	CAGGDTEAFF
-	TRBV30	-	TRBJ1-1	19	TGTGCCTGGAAACGAGGGCAGGGGCAGAACCAACTTAAGAACACTGAAGCTTTCTTT	CAWKRGQGQNQLKNTEAFF
-	TRBV7-9	-	TRBJ1-3	14	TGTGCCACCAATCCCATGCCCTCTGGAAACACCATATATTTT	CATNPMPSGNTIYF
-	TRBV11-3	-	TRBJ2-3	13	TGTGCCAGCAGCACCGGAGACTCAGATACGCAGTATTTT	CASSTGDSDTQYF
-	TRBV6-1	-	TRBJ1-1	12	TGTGCCAGCAGTGACTTGGAGACTGAAGCTTTCTTT	CASSDLETEAFF
-	TRBV13	TRBD1	TRBJ2-7	13	TGTGCCAGCAGCCCCCGGGACAGGTCCGAGCAGTACTTC	CASSPRDRSEQYF
-	TRBV30	-	TRBJ1-4	16	TGTGCCTGGAGTACTGTTGGGGGGGTAACTAATGAAAAACTGTTTTTT	CAWSTVGGVTNEKLFF
-	TRBV7-2	TRBD1	TRBJ2-1	14	TGTGCCAGCAGCCGATGGACAGGGGGCAATGAGCAGTTCTTC	CASSRWTGGNEQFF
once	TRBV6-5	-	TRBJ2-7	13	TGTGCCAGCAGTTACTCGGGAGTTCACGAGCAGTACTTC	CASSYSGVHEQYF